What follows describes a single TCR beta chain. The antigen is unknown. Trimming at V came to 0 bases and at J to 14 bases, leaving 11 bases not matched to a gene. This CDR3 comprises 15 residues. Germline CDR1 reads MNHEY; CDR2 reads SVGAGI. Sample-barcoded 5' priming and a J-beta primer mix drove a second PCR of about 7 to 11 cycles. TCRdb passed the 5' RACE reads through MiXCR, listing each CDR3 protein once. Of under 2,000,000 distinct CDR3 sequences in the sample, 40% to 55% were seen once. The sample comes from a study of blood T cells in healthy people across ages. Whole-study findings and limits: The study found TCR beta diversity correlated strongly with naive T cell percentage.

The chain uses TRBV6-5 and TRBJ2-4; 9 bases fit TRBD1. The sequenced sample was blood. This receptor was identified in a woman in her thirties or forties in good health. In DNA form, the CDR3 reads TGTGCCAGCAGTTACTCGGGACAGGGTTTCTCCGGAGAGTACTTC. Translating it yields CASSYSGQGFSGEYF.